This T cell receptor beta chain derives from a study of OX40 agonist ivuxolimab in advanced cancers. Study at large: In this cohort, patients received ivuxolimab, an agonistic anti-OX40 (CD134) antibody. Each patient was given ivuxolimab into a vein every 2 weeks, at 0.01 to 10 mg/kg.

Assay used: immunoSEQ multiplex PCR; TCRdb lists only in-frame clones, some missing. The table has 55,000 to 60,000 clones, 84% seen once. Samples were taken at baseline and on day 1 of cycles 4 and 7. This receptor was identified in an adult with an advanced solid tumor such as melanoma, head and neck, liver or kidney cancer. Specimen: CD4+ or CD8+ T cells sorted from blood, collected in a trial of the OX40 agonist ivuxolimab.

This chain's CDR3 is CATSRDRGTVASPLHF. CDR3 sequence (DNA): TGTGCCACCAGCAGAGACAGAGGGACAGTCGCTTCACCCCTCCACTTT. V and J are TRBV15 and TRBJ1-6; TRBD1 matches at 7 bases. V was clipped by 0 bases and J by 9 bases; unmatched bases: 8. Germline loops: CDR1 LNHNV, CDR2 YYDKDF (reference sequence). CDR3 length: 16 residues.